The rows below give T cell receptor beta chains drawn from one sample of a study of blood T cell repertoires in COVID-19. TCRdb's copy holds only in-frame clones and misses some; the assay was immunoSEQ multiplex PCR. The table lists 200,000 to 300,000 clones, more than 75% of them singletons. Sequences were obtained from peripheral blood. Receptors originate from a woman older than 75 with COVID-19, enrolled during active disease. The conserved cysteine and the conserved F or W are not part of the CDR3 here. The D gene is left open where the match is weak.

J gene: TRBJ1-6
D gene: -
V gene: TRBV7-3
CDR3 protein: ASSPTGGGSPLH

J gene: TRBJ2-3
D gene: -
V gene: TRBV11-1
CDR3 protein: ASSLLASGTDTQY

J gene: TRBJ1-3
D gene: -
V gene: TRBV2
CDR3 protein: ASSEGTAGGGNTIY

J gene: TRBJ2-7
D gene: TRBD1
V gene: TRBV5-1
CDR3 protein: ASRGQVTYEQY

J gene: TRBJ1-2
D gene: TRBD1
V gene: TRBV5-6
CDR3 protein: ASSRGQTNYGYT

J gene: TRBJ2-7
D gene: TRBD1
V gene: TRBV7-9
CDR3 protein: ASSLDRPSSNEQY

J gene: TRBJ2-2
D gene: -
V gene: TRBV7-2
CDR3 protein: ASRGGQADTGELF

J gene: TRBJ1-2
D gene: -
V gene: TRBV5-8
CDR3 protein: ASIGRTNYGYT

J gene: TRBJ1-2
D gene: -
V gene: TRBV7-2
CDR3 protein: ASSLAAGFISGYT

J gene: TRBJ2-5
D gene: TRBD1
V gene: TRBV11-2
CDR3 protein: ASSLGRVTGGEETQY

J gene: TRBJ1-1
D gene: -
V gene: TRBV6-1
CDR3 protein: ASSEDIGGETEAF

J gene: TRBJ2-1
D gene: -
V gene: TRBV7-2
CDR3 protein: ASSQQGGYNEQF

J gene: TRBJ2-1
D gene: -
V gene: TRBV5-5
CDR3 protein: ASSPFVGQQNSYNEQF

J gene: TRBJ2-2
D gene: -
V gene: TRBV6-2/TRBV6-3
CDR3 protein: ASSYVQANTGELF

J gene: TRBJ1-5
D gene: -
V gene: TRBV21-1
CDR3 protein: ASKLEIQGSQPQH

J gene: TRBJ1-3
D gene: TRBD1
V gene: TRBV18
CDR3 protein: ASSPLGTGGSGNTIY

J gene: TRBJ2-3
D gene: TRBD2
V gene: TRBV2
CDR3 protein: ASDKPGLAGGRTDTQY

J gene: TRBJ1-2
D gene: TRBD1
V gene: TRBV5-1
CDR3 protein: ASSSGPGTELYGYT

J gene: TRBJ2-3
D gene: TRBD1
V gene: TRBV5-8
CDR3 protein: ASSLFGQGKTDTQY

J gene: TRBJ2-5
D gene: -
V gene: TRBV11-3
CDR3 protein: ASSFGLQETQY

J gene: TRBJ1-3
D gene: -
V gene: TRBV4-2
CDR3 protein: ASSPFNRGSGNTIY

J gene: TRBJ1-1
D gene: TRBD1
V gene: TRBV4-2
CDR3 protein: ASSQVGQINTEAF

J gene: TRBJ1-2
D gene: TRBD1
V gene: TRBV28
CDR3 protein: ASSPPTGSYGYT